This TCR beta chain emerged from a study of breast tumors, draining lymph nodes, adjacent tissues. Overall study results and limits: Compared with lymph nodes, tumors were less diverse; compared with nontumor tissue, more.

Trimming removed 5 bases from V and 3 bases from J; junction bases left unmatched: 11. This CDR3 is 17 amino acids long. Germline lookup yields CDR1 MDHEN and CDR2 SYDVKM. TCRdb independently ran MiXCR on the multiplex PCR reads; one entry per CDR3 protein. The table has 150,000 to 200,000 distinct CDR3 sequences, roughly a third seen once. Details on this clonotype: The antigen is not known.

Samples came from axillary lymph nodes draining the breast cancer. The receptor was isolated from a female donor with breast cancer. Some clones in this sample may be carry-over from other donors' samples. The chain links TRBV28 to TRBJ1-5; the match to TRBD1 covers 9 bases. The sample consisted of axillary lymph node tissue. DNA of the CDR3: TGTGCCAGCAGTACACGGACAGGGGTTAGCATCAATCAGCCCCAGCATTTT. Translating it yields CASSTRTGVSINQPQHF.